The 29 T cell receptor beta chains in this list originate from one sample, sequenced in a study of shared T cell receptors in the human thymus. Clones were read by immunoSEQ multiplex PCR, and TCRdb kept only the in-frame ones, dropping some. The profile covers more than 550,000 clones, with 80% to 90% appearing a single time and over 0.008% taken by the ten largest. The same sample was also used in a study of human thymus T cells.

Source material: thymocytes. These receptors all stem from a girl in the first two years of life with a congenital heart defect.

The CDR3 spells CASSFKQAPLSTEAFF. In DNA form, the CDR3 reads TGTGCCAGCAGTTTTAAACAGGCCCCCCTGAGCACTGAAGCTTTCTTT. The chain couples TRBV27 to TRBJ1-1, with D possibly being TRBD1 (5 bases). The CDR3 length is 16 residues. Per the germline V gene, CDR1 is MNHEY and CDR2 is SMNVEV (reference sequence). V shed 3 bases and J shed 4 bases, with 18 bases lying between them.

This chain joins TRBV4-1 and TRBJ1-5; D gene uncertain. The CDR3 consists of 16 residues. Germline-derived CDR1 and CDR2 are MGHRA and YSYEKL. V was shortened by 0 bases and J by 11 bases, with 20 bases between the two germline ends. The CDR3 bases are TGCGCCAGCAGCCAAGATTTCTCCCCTGGGGAGACTTCCCAGCATTTT. Its protein is CASSQDFSPGETSQHF.

The chain joins TRBV18 to TRBJ1-5; no firm D call. The CDR3 extends over 15 amino acids. Trimming removed 3 bases at V and 7 bases at J, with 16 bases between. The V gene's germline CDR1 is KGHSH and CDR2 LQKENI. CDR3 bases: TGTGCCAGCTCACCCGGTCCGGGGTTCGGGCAGCCCCAGCATTTT. Protein sequence: CASSPGPGFGQPQHF.

The chain is built from TRBV7-6 and TRBJ2-6; 10 positions match TRBD2. The CDR3 is made up of 18 amino acids. The trim removed 5 bases at V and 4 bases at J, leaving 11 bases unmatched. Germline-derived CDR1 and CDR2 are SGHVS and FNYEAQ. CDR3 in amino acids: CASSQQLAGAGGANVLTF. DNA for the CDR3: TGTGCCAGCAGCCAACAGCTAGCGGGGGCGGGAGGGGCCAACGTCCTGACTTTC.

This chain uses TRBV15 with TRBJ2-3, with 9 bases matching TRBD2. The germline V gene has CDR1 LNHNV and CDR2 YYDKDF (reference sequence). The junction had 7 bases not matched to a gene; V was cut back by 1 base and J by 5 bases. The CDR3 sequence is 16 residues long. CDR3 DNA sequence: TGTGCCACCAGCAGAGGGGGCGGGGGGGCCGTAGATACGCAGTATTTT. It codes for CATSRGGGGAVDTQYF. Using reference TRBV15 and TRBJ2-3 for the parts outside the CDR3, the full variable domain is DAMVIQNPRYQVTQFGKPVTLSCSQTLNHNVMYWYQQKSSQAPKLLFHYYDKDFNNEADTPDNFQSRRPNTSFCFLDIRSPGLGDTAMYLCATSRGGGGAVDTQYFGPGTRLTVL.

This clone has only a few counts. The chain carries TRBV11-2 and TRBJ1-5; D is perhaps TRBD1 (5 bases). The germline CDR1 and CDR2 sequences are SGHAT and FQNNGV. Trimming removed 5 bases at V and 6 bases at J, with 14 bases between. This CDR3 region has 14 residues. CDR3 DNA: TGTGCCAGCAGCCCAGGGCGATTCGGTCAGCCCCAGCATTTT. It yields the protein CASSPGRFGQPQHF.

CDR3 bases: TGTGCCAGCTCAACTAGCGGGGGGGCCTCGTACTGGACCAAAAACATTCAGTACTTC. This gives the protein CASSTSGGASYWTKNIQYF. The V call is TRBV18, the J call TRBJ2-4, with 13 positions matching TRBD2. The CDR3 runs to 19 residues. With 5 bases clipped from V and 2 bases from J, the junction kept 12 bases outside the gene matches. Germline-derived CDR1 and CDR2 are KGHSH and LQKENI.

The rearrangement uses TRBV5-3 and TRBJ2-3; 11 positions agree with TRBD1. TRBV5-3 is treated as an ORF (open reading frame) with a function not yet certain. Germline trimming cut 0 bases from V and 2 bases from J; bases unmatched to any gene: 8. The CDR3 is made up of 18 amino acids. The DNA for the CDR3 is TGTGCCAGAAGCTTGGCAGTTTCTGGACAGGGGGCCACAGATACGCAGTATTTT. Its protein product is CARSLAVSGQGATDTQYF.

V is TRBV18 and J is TRBJ1-3; TRBD1 matches 10 bases. The V segment lost 3 bases and the J segment 3 bases; nucleotides outside the gene matches: 8. From germline, CDR1 is KGHSH and CDR2 LQKENI. The CDR3 length is 17 residues. This CDR3 is CASSPHRRTGGGNTIYF. For the CDR3, the DNA is TGTGCCAGCTCACCGCACAGGAGGACAGGGGGTGGAAACACCATATATTTT. The whole variable domain, filled in from reference TRBV18 and TRBJ1-3, reads NAGVMQNPRHLVRRRGQEARLRCSPMKGHSHVYWYRQLPEEGLKFMVYLQKENIIDESGMPKERFSAEFPKEGPSILRIQQVVRGDSAAYFCASSPHRRTGGGNTIYFGEGSWLTVV.

The rearrangement uses TRBV6-1 and TRBJ1-2, with D perhaps matching TRBD1 (5 bases). Germline CDR1 MNHNS, CDR2 SASEGT. The CDR3 contains 17 residues. Trimming shortened V by 0 bases and J by 1 base, and 15 bases separated the two germline ends. CDR3 region: CASSEAGWRGFNYGYTF. DNA of the CDR3: TGTGCCAGCAGTGAAGCGGGGTGGCGGGGGTTTAACTATGGCTACACCTTC.

This sequence joins TRBV28 and TRBJ2-7, with TRBD2 identical over 8 bases. Per germline, CDR1 MDHEN and CDR2 SYDVKM. The CDR3 sequence is 15 residues long. V was clipped by 2 bases and J by 4 bases; unmatched bases: 7. The CDR3 sequence: CASSLKGLVGYEQYF. In DNA form, the CDR3 reads TGTGCCAGCAGTTTAAAGGGACTAGTCGGGTACGAGCAGTACTTC.

The gene calls are TRBV29-1 and TRBJ1-1; D possibly corresponds to TRBD1 (5 bases). CDR3 length equals 14 residues. Germline V CDR1 and CDR2: SQVTM, ANQGSEA. Trimming removed 4 bases from V and 3 bases from J, with 15 bases in between. The CDR3 here is CSVGYGGAHTEAFF. The CDR3 region has the DNA TGCAGCGTTGGGTACGGAGGGGCCCACACTGAAGCTTTCTTT.

V and J are TRBV6-4 and TRBJ1-6; TRBD1 is a possible D gene (5 bases). Germline CDR1 MRHNA, CDR2 SNTAGT. Trimming stripped 5 bases from V and 9 bases from J, with 17 bases between. The CDR3 length is 15 residues. In nucleotides, the CDR3 is TGTGCCAGCAGTTTACCCAGGGCTCTTGGTTCACCCCTCCACTTT. This sequence encodes CASSLPRALGSPLHF.

This chain links TRBV5-1 with TRBJ2-7, with TRBD2 matching over 9 bases. Germline CDR1 SGHRS, CDR2 YFSETQ. The CDR3 totals 17 residues. J lost 7 bases, V lost 0 bases, and 14 bases had no gene match. CDR3 nucleotide sequence: TGCGCCAGCAGCTTGGATCGGGTAGCGGGGGAAGCTTTTGAGCAGTACTTC. Its protein is CASSLDRVAGEAFEQYF.

The chain is built from TRBV12-5 and TRBJ1-2, with D perhaps matching TRBD1 (6 bases). The germline gives CDR1 LGHNT, CDR2 FRNRAP. The CDR3 contains 17 residues. Between the trimmed V and J ends, which lost 0 bases and 0 bases, there was a span of 14 bases. The CDR3 nucleotides read TGTGCTAGTGGTTTGGTACGGGCAGGGGCTACTAACTATGGCTACACCTTC. Its translation is CASGLVRAGATNYGYTF.

The chain uses TRBV7-9 and TRBJ2-7; D gene uncertain. The germline V gene encodes CDR1 SEHNR and CDR2 FQNEAQ (reference sequence). The CDR3 covers 12 residues. Deletions cut 2 bases from V and 6 bases from J, with 8 bases between. CDR3 DNA sequence: TGTGCCAGCAGCTTACCAGGTGGCGAGCAGTACTTC. This gives the protein CASSLPGGEQYF.

The chain uses TRBV5-1 and TRBJ2-5, with TRBD2 matching over 11 bases. J was trimmed by 3 bases and V by 4 bases; bases with no gene match: 17. This CDR3 has 19 residues. Germline values: CDR1 SGHRS, CDR2 YFSETQ. The DNA for the CDR3 is TGCGCCAGCAGCCCCCCGGCTAGCGGGGGGCCGGGGGATGAAGAGACCCAGTACTTC. Encoded protein: CASSPPASGGPGDEETQYF.

This chain connects TRBV28 to TRBJ2-1, with TRBD2 matching over 13 bases. With 5 bases clipped from V and 4 bases from J, the junction kept 5 bases outside the gene matches. Germline CDR1 is MDHEN and CDR2 is SYDVKM. The CDR3 loop spans 16 amino acids. The CDR3 DNA sequence: TGTGCCAGCAGTCCTACTAGCGGGGGGGCTTACAATGAGCAGTTCTTC. Its protein product is CASSPTSGGAYNEQFF.

This clone was picked up one time. The chain links TRBV9 to TRBJ2-2; a weak D match, TRBD2 (6 bases). The germline V gene encodes CDR1 SGDLS and CDR2 YYNGEE. The V end lost 0 bases, the J end lost 0 bases, and 15 bases lay between the germline ends. The length of the CDR3 is 18 residues. CDR3 amino acids: CASSVGGEYQTNTGELFF. The CDR3 DNA is TGTGCCAGCAGCGTAGGGGGGGAATACCAAACGAACACCGGGGAGCTGTTTTTT.

The chain links TRBV7-2 to TRBJ2-5; D remains ambiguous. CDR1 SGHTA and CDR2 FQGNSA come from the germline V gene. This CDR3 is 14 amino acids long. Trimming took 4 bases from V and 4 from J, leaving 13 bases between them. The CDR3 DNA reads as TGTGCCAGCAGCTCTTCAGGTGCGCGAGAGACCCAGTACTTC. It yields the protein CASSSSGARETQYF. The full variable domain, in which reference TRBV7-2 and TRBJ2-5 provide the parts outside the CDR3, is GAGVSQSPSNKVTEKGKDVELRCDPISGHTALYWYRQSLGQGLEFLIYFQGNSAPDKSGLPSDRFSAERTGGSVSTLTIQRTQQEDSAVYLCASSSSGARETQYFGPGTRLLVL.

The chain uses TRBV6-5 and TRBJ1-2; 7 bases align to TRBD1. V shed 7 bases, J shed 4 bases, and the junction held 6 bases outside the gene matches. The CDR3 extends over 13 amino acids. Germline CDR1 reads MNHEY; CDR2 reads SVGAGI. The CDR3 reads CASTRGTAYGYTF. The CDR3 bases are TGTGCCAGCACCAGAGGGACAGCCTATGGCTACACCTTC.

The chain is built from TRBV18 and TRBJ2-7, with TRBD1 matching 11 bases. V shed 6 bases and J 9 bases; nucleotides not matched to a gene: 16. The CDR3 length is 16 residues. Germline assignment: CDR1 KGHSH and CDR2 LQKENI. The CDR3, as DNA: TGTGCCAGCTCCTCATCTAACCGGGACAGGGGGTTTGGGCAGTACTTC. Translated, it gives CASSSSNRDRGFGQYF.

This chain uses TRBV5-4 with TRBJ2-3, with a tentative D call TRBD2 (6 bases). In germline, CDR1 is SGHNT, CDR2 YYREEE (reference sequence). The CDR3 has 17 amino acids. Trimming took 2 bases from V and 3 from J, leaving 19 bases between them. CDR3 amino acids: CASSFPSSGETTDTQYF. DNA of the CDR3: TGTGCCAGCAGCTTTCCTTCATCGGGGGAAACGACAGATACGCAGTATTTT.

This sequence joins TRBV9 and TRBJ1-1; D may be TRBD1 (6 bases). The germline V and J ends were trimmed by 3 bases and 1 base, with 22 bases remaining between them. CDR1 is SGDLS, CDR2 YYNGEE, per germline. The CDR3 is made up of 18 amino acids. CDR3: CASSAPPGASRPNTEAFF. DNA of the CDR3: TGTGCCAGCAGCGCTCCCCCAGGGGCTTCTCGGCCGAACACTGAAGCTTTCTTT.

The chain has TRBV10-1 and TRBJ2-2, with 11 bases matching TRBD2. The V gene end was trimmed by 5 bases and the J gene end by 5 bases; junction bases not matched to a gene: 7. The CDR3 covers 16 residues. Germline CDR1 WNHNN, CDR2 SYGVQD (reference sequence). CDR3 DNA: TGCGCCAGCAGTCTTACGACTAGCGGGGAGACCGGGGAGCTGTTTTTT. Residues: CASSLTTSGETGELFF.

A few counts support this clone. The chain joins TRBV5-1 to TRBJ2-7; D not certain. With 2 bases removed from V and 7 bases from J, the gap between germline ends came to 19 bases. The CDR3 is 15 amino acids. From germline, CDR1 is SGHRS and CDR2 YFSETQ. Here the CDR3 reads CASSFGDPYLVEQYF. The CDR3 DNA reads TGCGCCAGCAGCTTCGGTGATCCCTACTTGGTTGAGCAGTACTTC.

The chain couples TRBV5-1 to TRBJ1-1; D perhaps matches TRBD1 (5 bases). CDR3 size: 16 residues. Trimming pared 4 bases from V and 3 bases from J, leaving 19 bases between. Germline values: CDR1 SGHRS, CDR2 YFSETQ. The DNA of the CDR3 is TGCGCCAGCAGCCCGAACCGGGGGGGGTGGGACACTGAAGCTTTCTTT. Translated: CASSPNRGGWDTEAFF.

This rearrangement joins TRBV5-5 to TRBJ1-1; 10 nucleotides align to TRBD1. CDR3 length: 18 residues. J was trimmed by 2 bases and V by 2 bases; bases with no gene match: 12. Germline lookup yields CDR1 SGHKS and CDR2 YYEKEE (reference sequence). The CDR3 DNA is TGTGCCAGCAGCTTCCTTCCGGGACAGGGGATCCTTAACACTGAAGCTTTCTTT. It codes for CASSFLPGQGILNTEAFF.

CDR3 sequence reads: CASSQDPRRDLGQGQAFF. CDR3 bases: TGTGCCAGCAGCCAAGACCCTAGGAGGGACTTAGGACAGGGACAAGCTTTCTTT. This chain links TRBV4-2 with TRBJ1-1; 8 bases are a match to TRBD1. Germline CDR1 is LGHNA and CDR2 is YNFKEQ. V dropped 0 bases and J dropped 9; count of bases not matched to a gene: 18. CDR3 size: 18 residues.